The source of this T cell receptor (beta chain) is a study of blood T cell repertoires in COVID-19. Background on the study: Italy, Spain and the United States were the sources of the convalescent and acute COVID-19 samples. The analysed material was cDNA or gDNA that came from T cells, B-cell-depleted T cells, or PBMCs.

CDR3 length equals 16 residues. Original handling: How many nucleated cells were present was estimated from reference gene primer amplification. TCRdb's copy holds only in-frame clones and misses some; the assay was immunoSEQ multiplex PCR. Clonal size and the V and J genes are those of that table, whereas D and trimming came from the DNA. This sample carries under 40,000 clones, more than 75% of them seen once, and the ten largest clones take roughly 15%. The source material was peripheral blood. V usage is TRBV21-1 and J usage is TRBJ1-2; the D call of TRBD1 is as the table states it, not checked on the DNA. TRBV21-1 is a pseudogene segment. The TCR was taken from a man between 45 and 60 years old with active or convalescent COVID-19. CDR3 in DNA: TGTGCCAGCAGCAAACGGGACAGGTCTCTATCCTATGGCTACACCTTC. The encoded protein is CASSKRDRSLSYGYTF.